These T cell receptor beta chains were read from a single sample in a study of T cell responses to AZD1222 COVID-19 vaccine. Clones were sequenced by immunoSEQ multiplex PCR, and TCRdb holds only the in-frame ones, with some missing. The sample has 120,000 or so clones; approximately 86% are singletons. The specimen was peripheral blood, collected on day 0 of AZD1222 vaccination. All receptors come from an adult in good health. CDR3s leave out the opening cysteine and the closing phenylalanine or tryptophan. Clone size, where shown, is once, few, many, or a class for clones that have expanded.

>NA|TRBV7-8
ASSSRGGSAWGYT
>NA|TRBV5-4
ASSLGVREWEQF
>NA|TRBV24-1
ATSDGITQY
>NA|TRBV6-5
ASSYTGSYNEQF
>NA|TRBV6-1
ASSEVTGVSETQY
>NA|TRBV7-8
ASSYFRSGNTEAF
>NA|TRBV6-5
ASRLRSAYEQY
>NA|TRBV4-2
ASSQDFGRRSSGANVLT
>few|TRBV28
ASSFERFGEKLF
>NA|TRBV3-1/TRBV3-2
ASSASVGELF
>NA|TRBV12-5
ASGLMFSGQNYNEQF
>NA|TRBV12-5
ASAQSTGLQETQY
>NA|TRBV7-3
ASSPSWAGELF
>NA|TRBV28
ASNRNTEAF
>NA|TRBV6-2/TRBV6-3
ASSGDQRGPYEQY
>few|TRBV28
ASIPFGTEMYEQY
>NA|TRBV6-6
ASSYLGQGEAF